This entry lists 6 T cell receptor beta chains sequenced from one sample in a study of blood T cell repertoires in COVID-19. TCRdb's copy holds only in-frame clones and misses some; the assay was immunoSEQ multiplex PCR. The sample gives 200,000 or so clones, around 84% of which show up once; less than 8% is in the top ten. Specimen: PBMCs or T cells enriched from blood (not recorded which). The source of these receptors is a woman aged 40 to 55 with acute COVID-19.

The V gene is TRBV7-9, the J gene TRBJ1-2, with D maybe TRBD1 (5 bases). V was clipped by 8 bases and J by 8 bases, with 15 bases between them. The CDR3 length is 12 residues. CDR1 SEHNR and CDR2 FQNEAQ come from the germline V gene (reference sequence). The CDR3 here is CASDGGLGGYTF. For the CDR3, the DNA is TGTGCCAGCGATGGGGGACTGGGAGGCTACACCTTC. The complete variable domain, with remaining parts taken from reference TRBV7-9 and TRBJ1-2, reads DTGVSQNPRHKITKRGQNVTFRCDPISEHNRLYWYRQTLGQGPEFLTYFQNEAQLEKSRLLSDRFSAERPKGSFSTLEIQRTEQGDSAMYLCASDGGLGGYTFGSGTRLTVV.

The genes are TRBV6-6 and TRBJ2-7, with TRBD1 matching over 12 bases. V gave up 5 bases and J gave up 3 bases; unmatched junction bases: 17. The CDR3 totals 19 residues. Germline V CDR1 and CDR2: MNHNY, SVGAGI (reference sequence). The CDR3 nucleotides read TGTGCCAGCAGTCGACTCCGGGACAGGGGGCGGAGGGGGGACTACGAGCAGTACTTC. Its translation: CASSRLRDRGRRGDYEQYF.

V and J are TRBV28 and TRBJ2-7, with TRBD2 identical over 12 bases. The CDR3 totals 13 residues. Germline CDR1 and CDR2: MDHEN and SYDVKM. Germline trimming cut 6 bases from V and 11 bases from J; bases unmatched to any gene: 8. CDR3 DNA: TGTGCCAGCAGCCTAGGACTAGCGGGAATCGAGTACTTC. Protein: CASSLGLAGIEYF. Supplemented by reference TRBV28 and TRBJ2-7, the full variable domain reads DVKVTQSSRYLVKRTGEKVFLECVQDMDHENMFWYRQDPGLGLRLIYFSYDVKMKEKGDIPEGYSVSREKKERFSLILESASTNQTSMYLCASSLGLAGIEYFGPGTRLTVT.

This clone was seen a single time. This chain uses TRBV9 with TRBJ2-2, with TRBD2 matching over 8 bases. The V gene end was trimmed by 2 bases and the J gene end by 0 bases; junction bases not matched to a gene: 3. Germline-derived CDR1 and CDR2 are SGDLS and YYNGEE. There are 16 residues in the CDR3. This chain's CDR3 is CASSVRGVANTGELFF. The CDR3 DNA sequence: TGTGCCAGCAGCGTGCGGGGGGTCGCGAACACCGGGGAGCTGTTTTTT.

The J gene is TRBJ1-3, the V gene TRBV7-2; tentative D call: TRBD1 (5 bases). The V gene lost 2 bases and the J gene lost 0 bases, with 8 bases spanning the gap. The CDR3 totals 15 residues. Germline V lookup: CDR1 SGHTA, CDR2 FQGNSA. DNA of the CDR3: TGTGCCAGCAGCTTACAGGGCCGCTCTGGAAACACCATATATTTT. The encoded protein is CASSLQGRSGNTIYF. The entire variable domain, with the rest obtained from reference TRBV7-2 and TRBJ1-3, is as follows: GAGVSQSPSNKVTEKGKDVELRCDPISGHTALYWYRQSLGQGLEFLIYFQGNSAPDKSGLPSDRFSAERTGGSVSTLTIQRTQQEDSAVYLCASSLQGRSGNTIYFGEGSWLTVV.

The chain employs TRBV3-1 (or the pseudogene TRBV3-2) and TRBJ2-6, with 7 bases matching TRBD1. The CDR3 consists of 17 residues. Germline V gene sequence: CDR1 LGHDT, CDR2 YNNKEL (reference sequence). The V gene end was trimmed by 6 bases and the J gene end by 0 bases; junction bases not matched to a gene: 8. This CDR3 reads CASRLRDRLSGANVLTF. In nucleotides, the CDR3 is TGTGCCAGCAGACTAAGGGACAGACTCTCTGGGGCCAACGTCCTGACTTTC.